The present T cell receptor beta chain was sequenced within a study of blood T cell repertoires in COVID-19 (dated by TCRdb to about 2020). About the study as a whole: The collaborator samples originated in the United States, Italy and Spain and spanned the acute and convalescent phases of COVID-19. The material from the prospective study consisted of cDNA or gDNA derived from T cells, B-cell-depleted T cells, or PBMCs. Subjects who had been exposed to COVID-19, were actively infected with it, or had recovered from it provided the deeply sampled blood TCRbeta repertoires that made up the dataset. The repertoires were released in a freely available public database intended as a resource for research on the immune response to SARS-CoV-2. Samples were obtained from the ongoing ImmuneRACE study (first 160 participants) and from about 1,300 subjects provided by 6 global collaborators. The sample metadata nearly always contained a de-identified subject ID, COVID-19 status, age in years and sex. Where HLA class I and class II types were available, the types were taken from metadata supplied by the sample provider, not from assay-based typing. Points the paper makes about the study in general: The quantity of clinical and demographic metadata differed by source and by participant and was supplied without curation.

About this clone: Its antigen specificity is not known. No qualities accompany the bases; no much larger clone lies one base away.

The collaborating institutions used their own protocols to collect whole blood in K2EDTA tubes. For TCRbeta analysis, collaborators shipped samples in one of three forms: frozen whole blood, isolated PBMCs, or DNA extracted from either of those sample types. The germline V gene yields SQVTM for CDR1 and ANQGSEA for CDR2. V is pruned by 5 bases and J by 8 bases, leaving 6 bases of the junction without a gene match. The CDR3 goes from the cysteine to the phenylalanine over 12 residues. Only the CDR3 region is kept as DNA, spanning 36 bases read in frame from base 1. TCRbeta CDR3 regions were amplified from genomic DNA using the immunoSEQ Assay, a bias-controlled multiplex PCR. For the original study's pipeline: Within the assay, amplification of reference gene primers was used to estimate how many nucleated cells each sample contained. Sequence reads were collapsed and filtered to measure the absolute abundance of every unique TCRbeta CDR3 rearrangement. For each sample, productive Simpson clonality was calculated by taking the square root of Simpson's diversity index across productive rearrangements. As stored in TCRdb, this immuneACCESS dataset retains in-frame rearrangements with V and J assigned. A fraction of the clones does not appear; measured against another copy, unresolved V genes explain less than half of the discrepancy, and the remainder lacks a known reason. V, J and clone size reflect that table, while D and trimming were determined from the DNA. For this sample there are under 25,000 clones; about 85% appear just once. The top ten hold approximately 8.1% of the sample.

The specimen sequenced was peripheral blood. The chain was built from TRBV29-1 and TRBJ2-1, with TRBD2 matching 7 junction bases. This receptor was identified in a human donor with active COVID-19. The donor label of this sample is uncertain. The DNA reads as follows: TGCAGCGTTTCTAGCGGTGGGGATGAGCAGTTCTTC. Its amino acids are CSVSSGGDEQFF.